This paragraph reports one T cell receptor beta chain. The data belong to a study of blood T cell repertoires in COVID-19. In the study overall: Acute-phase and convalescent COVID-19 samples originated in the United States, Italy and Spain. T cells, B-cell-depleted T cells, or PBMCs provided the cDNA or gDNA that served as material.

In the original processing: Cell counts per sample came from amplifying reference gene primers. This table comes from immunoSEQ multiplex PCR, and its TCRdb copy is limited to in-frame clones, with some not included. V, J and clone size are those of that table, while D and trimming were read from the DNA. This table holds roughly 100,000 clones, about 86% found once. Germline CDR1 is LGHNA and CDR2 is YNFKEQ. Trimming removed 5 bases at V and 0 bases at J, with 14 bases between. The CDR3 loop spans 15 amino acids. This chain connects TRBV4-2 to TRBJ2-7; TRBD1 might be the D (6 bases). The sample comprised peripheral blood. The receptor was isolated from a human donor in a cohort sampled during active COVID-19. The DNA of the CDR3 is TGTGCCAGCAGCTCGTGGACAGCCCTCTCCTACGAGCAGTACTTC. It specifies CASSSWTALSYEQYF.